This TCR beta chain was obtained from a study of T cells in Graves' hyperthyroidism and ophthalmopathy. Germline V gives CDR1 GTSNPN, CDR2 SVGIG (reference sequence). The CDR3 extends over 12 amino acids. V gave up 5 bases and J gave up 5 bases, with 12 bases separating them. Study observations and caveats: Ophthalmopathy was told apart from stable hyperthyroidism by a 13 V-J model. Most clonotypes expanded in thyroid above 0.001 were likewise present in blood.

It was considered stable Graves' hyperthyroidism when ophthalmopathy did not progress within 18 months. Every diagnosis used clinical symptoms, serum thyroxine and TRAb, thyroid ultrasound and orbital computed tomography. What was amplified from RNA transcripts were TCR beta CDR3 regions. Using the HTBI primer set, a first-round RT-PCR was run on the TCR CDR3. TCRdb called the multiplex PCR reads again in MiXCR, with one record for every CDR3 protein. The profile covers about 480,000 distinct CDR3 sequences, with 14% appearing a single time and less than 20% taken by the ten largest. Concerning this clonotype itself: Its antigen is unknown.

The chain couples TRBV30 to TRBJ1-1; a possible D gene is TRBD1 (5 bases). The receptor was derived from a woman in her late teens or twenties with Graves' hyperthyroidism. The source material was blood. CDR3 DNA sequence: TGTGCCTGGGCGCCGCGGGGGACTGAAGCTTTCTTT. Its protein is CAWAPRGTEAFF.